This TCR beta chain emerged from a study of radiotherapy plus CTLA-4 blockade in lung cancer. Study-level findings and limits: Increased serum interferon-beta after radiation also reportedly predicted response strongly. Clones of tumor-derived TCRs expanded in blood after radiotherapy plus ipilimumab.

Focal radiation plus CTLA-4 blockade with ipilimumab was given to patients with chemo-refractory metastatic non-small-cell lung cancer. Repertoires were generated with immunoSEQ multiplex PCR, while TCRdb's copy carries only in-frame clones and drops some. The data show about 120,000 clones, with around 90% seen just once and under 8% held by the top ten. Turning to this clone: Antigen unknown.

Deletions cut 4 bases from V and 5 bases from J, with 12 bases between. The CDR3 sequence is 13 residues long. The germline V gene encodes CDR1 SGDLS and CDR2 YYNGEE. The genes are TRBV9 and TRBJ2-5; D unclear. This TCR came from a human donor with non-small cell lung cancer that progressed on radiotherapy plus ipilimumab. Sample: peripheral blood, taken from a patient treated with radiotherapy plus ipilimumab. The CDR3 DNA reads TGTGCCAGCAGCTGGCGCGTGGGTGAGACCCAGTACTTC. It encodes CASSWRVGETQYF.